The clone carrying this TCR beta chain was found many times. This CDR3 spans 14 amino acids. Trimming cost V 3 bases and J 7 bases; bases outside gene matches: 8. The germline V gene has CDR1 DFQATT and CDR2 SNEGSKA (reference sequence). The source of the sample is a study of early T cells in non-severe SARS-CoV-2 infection. MiXCR, applied by TCRdb to the 5' RACE reads, yields one record per CDR3 protein. The sample has about 110,000 distinct CDR3 sequences; roughly an eighth are singletons. Sequenced input: whole blood. This sequence joins TRBV20-1 and TRBJ2-4; TRBD1 matches 8 bases. This TCR came from an adult who was a healthcare worker with PCR-confirmed SARS-CoV-2 infection or an uninfected control (not recorded which). The CDR3: CSASISTGANIQYF. Written as DNA, the CDR3 is TGCAGTGCTAGCATATCGACAGGGGCGAACATTCAGTACTTC.